The present entry profiles one T cell receptor (beta chain) with its context. This sample was included in a study of blood T cell repertoires in COVID-19. Germline CDR1 is SGHNT and CDR2 is YYREEE (reference sequence). This CDR3 is built from 14 residues. Trimming cost V 4 bases and J 0 bases, with 9 bases left between them. In the study's own analysis: The assay estimated nucleated cells by amplifying reference gene primers. Clones were read by immunoSEQ multiplex PCR, and TCRdb kept only the in-frame ones, dropping some. The D gene and trimming were derived from the DNA, and the V and J assignments and clone size from that table. The data hold some 53,000 clones, with 75% to 90% observed a single time.

The specimen sequenced was peripheral blood. The V and J genes are TRBV5-4 and TRBJ2-3, with no clear D. The clonotype was recovered from a man in his 60s with active COVID-19. CDR3 residues: CASSRKQSTDTQYF. Written as DNA, the CDR3 is TGTGCCAGCAGCCGAAAACAAAGCACAGATACGCAGTATTTT.